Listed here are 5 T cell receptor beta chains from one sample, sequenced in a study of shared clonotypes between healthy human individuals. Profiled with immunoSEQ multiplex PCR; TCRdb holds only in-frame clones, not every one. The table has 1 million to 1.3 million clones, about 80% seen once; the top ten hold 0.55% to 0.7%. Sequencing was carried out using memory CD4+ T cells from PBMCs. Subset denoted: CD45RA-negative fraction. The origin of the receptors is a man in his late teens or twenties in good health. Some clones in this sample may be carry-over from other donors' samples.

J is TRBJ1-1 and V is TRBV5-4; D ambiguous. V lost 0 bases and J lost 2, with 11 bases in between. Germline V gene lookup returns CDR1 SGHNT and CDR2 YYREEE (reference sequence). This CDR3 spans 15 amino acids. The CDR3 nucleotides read TGTGCCAGCAGCTTGGAGCACGGCCGAAACACTGAAGCTTTCTTT. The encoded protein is CASSLEHGRNTEAFF. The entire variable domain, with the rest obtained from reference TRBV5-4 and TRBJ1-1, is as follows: ETGVTQSPTHLIKTRGQQVTLRCSSQSGHNTVSWYQQALGQGPQFIFQYYREEENGRGNFPPRFSGLQFPNYSSELNVNALELDDSALYLCASSLEHGRNTEAFFGQGTRLTVV.

The CDR3 loop reads CASSESGTESRTNEKLFF. CDR3 nucleotides: TGTGCCAGCAGCGAATCCGGGACGGAGTCAAGAACTAATGAAAAACTGTTTTTT. This chain connects TRBV7-9 to TRBJ1-4; TRBD1 is a possible D gene (5 bases). This CDR3 has 18 residues. V was clipped by 5 bases and J by 1 base, with 20 bases between them. Germline V lookup: CDR1 SEHNR, CDR2 FQNEAQ (reference sequence).

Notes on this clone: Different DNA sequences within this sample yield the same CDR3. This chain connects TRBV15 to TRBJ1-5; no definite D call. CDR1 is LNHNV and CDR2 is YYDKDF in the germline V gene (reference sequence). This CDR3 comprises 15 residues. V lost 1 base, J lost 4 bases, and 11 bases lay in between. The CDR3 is CATSRAGVRNQPQHF. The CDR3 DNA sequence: TGTGCCACCAGCAGAGCCGGGGTCCGGAATCAGCCCCAGCATTTT.

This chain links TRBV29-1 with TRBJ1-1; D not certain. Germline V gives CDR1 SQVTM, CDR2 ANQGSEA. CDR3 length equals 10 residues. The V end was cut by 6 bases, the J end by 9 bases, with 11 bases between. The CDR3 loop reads CSVRTEKAFF. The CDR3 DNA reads TGCAGCGTGCGGACGGAAAAAGCTTTCTTT.

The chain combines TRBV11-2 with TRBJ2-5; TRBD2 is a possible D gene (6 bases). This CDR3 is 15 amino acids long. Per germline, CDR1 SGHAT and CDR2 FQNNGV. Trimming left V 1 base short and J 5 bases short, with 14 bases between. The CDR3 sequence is CASSLGGGAGETQYF. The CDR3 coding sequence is TGTGCCAGCAGCTTAGGGGGCGGGGCCGGGGAGACCCAGTACTTC. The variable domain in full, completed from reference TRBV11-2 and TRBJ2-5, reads EAGVAQSPRYKIIEKRQSVAFWCNPISGHATLYWYQQILGQGPKLLIQFQNNGVVDDSQLPKDRFSAERLKGVDSTLKIQPAKLEDSAVYLCASSLGGGAGETQYFGPGTRLLVL.